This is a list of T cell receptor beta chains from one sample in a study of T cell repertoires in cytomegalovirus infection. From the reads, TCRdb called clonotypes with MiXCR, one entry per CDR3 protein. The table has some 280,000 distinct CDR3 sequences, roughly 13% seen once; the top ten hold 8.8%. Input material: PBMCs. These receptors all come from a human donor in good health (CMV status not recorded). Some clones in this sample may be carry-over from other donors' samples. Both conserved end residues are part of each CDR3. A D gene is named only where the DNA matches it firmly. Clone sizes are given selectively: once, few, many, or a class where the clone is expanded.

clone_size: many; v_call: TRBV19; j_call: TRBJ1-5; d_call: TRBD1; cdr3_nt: TGTGCCAGTAGATCCACAGGGGCCACTAATCAGCCCCAGCATTTT; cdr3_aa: CASRSTGATNQPQHF
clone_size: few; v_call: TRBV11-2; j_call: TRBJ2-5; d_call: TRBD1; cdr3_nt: TGTGCCAGCAGCTACAGGGGGAGGGAGACCCAGTACTTC; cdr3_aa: CASSYRGRETQYF
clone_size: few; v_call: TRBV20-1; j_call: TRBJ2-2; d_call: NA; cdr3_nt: TGCAGTGCTAGAGATCAGGGGGGCAGCCGAACCGGGGAGCTGTTTTTT; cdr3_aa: CSARDQGGSRTGELFF
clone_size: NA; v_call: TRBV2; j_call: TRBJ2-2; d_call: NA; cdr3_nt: TGTGCCAGCAGTCTTCTCGTCACACTCGGGGAGCTGTTTTTT; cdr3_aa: CASSLLVTLGELFF
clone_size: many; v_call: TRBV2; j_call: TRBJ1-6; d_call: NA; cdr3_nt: TGTGCCAGCAGTCCCGATCTGTCACCCCTCCACTTT; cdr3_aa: CASSPDLSPLHF
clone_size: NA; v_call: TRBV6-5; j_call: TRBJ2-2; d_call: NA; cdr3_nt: TGTGCCAGCAAGGGCACAGGGCGCACCGGGGAGCTGTTTTTT; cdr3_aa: CASKGTGRTGELFF
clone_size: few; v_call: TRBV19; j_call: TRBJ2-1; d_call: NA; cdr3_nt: TGTGCCAGTACCAATGGATATGAGCAGTTCTTC; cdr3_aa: CASTNGYEQFF
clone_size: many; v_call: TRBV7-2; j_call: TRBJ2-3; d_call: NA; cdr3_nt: TGTGCCAGCAGCTACCCCGGGACGGCTTTGACAGATACGCAGTATTTT; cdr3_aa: CASSYPGTALTDTQYF
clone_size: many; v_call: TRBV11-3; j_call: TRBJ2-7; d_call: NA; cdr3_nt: TGTGCCAGCAGCCCTCCCGTGTACGAGCAGTACTTC; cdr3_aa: CASSPPVYEQYF
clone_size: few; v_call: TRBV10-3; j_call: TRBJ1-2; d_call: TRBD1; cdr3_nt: TGTGCCATCAGTCCGACAGGGGAAGTGAACTATGGCTACACCTTC; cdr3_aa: CAISPTGEVNYGYTF
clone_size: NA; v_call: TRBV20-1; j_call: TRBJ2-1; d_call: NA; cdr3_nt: TGCAGTGCCTCTCTCTGGGGGGGGGGCCCCGTTGAGCAGTTCTTC; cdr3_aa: CSASLWGGGPVEQFF
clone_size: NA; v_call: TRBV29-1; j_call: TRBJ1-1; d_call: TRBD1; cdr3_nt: TGCAGCGTGGGCGCGACAGGGTGGGGTGGCACTGAAGCTTTCTTT; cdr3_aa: CSVGATGWGGTEAFF
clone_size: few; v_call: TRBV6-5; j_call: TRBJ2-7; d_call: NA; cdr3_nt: TGTGCCAGCAGTGAATGGGACAACTTCAAGGAGCAGTACTTC; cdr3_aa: CASSEWDNFKEQYF
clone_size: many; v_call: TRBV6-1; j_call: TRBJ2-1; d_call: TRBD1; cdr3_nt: TGTGCCAGCAGTGCCGGGACAGGCACCCACAATGAGCAGTTCTTC; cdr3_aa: CASSAGTGTHNEQFF
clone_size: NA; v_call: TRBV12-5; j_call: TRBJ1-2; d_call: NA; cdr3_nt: TGTGCTAGTGGTTCCGGACAGCCCTATGGCTACACCTTC; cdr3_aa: CASGSGQPYGYTF
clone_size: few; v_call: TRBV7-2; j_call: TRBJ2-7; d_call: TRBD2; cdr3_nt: TGTGCCAGCAGCTCCAGCGGGGCCGGCCTCGAGCAGTACTTC; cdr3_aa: CASSSSGAGLEQYF
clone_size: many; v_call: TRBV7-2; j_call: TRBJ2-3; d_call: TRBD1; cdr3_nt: TGTGCCAGCAGCTTAGCGGGCCGATTTACAGGGGGCGGAACAGATACGCAGTATTTT; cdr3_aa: CASSLAGRFTGGGTDTQYF
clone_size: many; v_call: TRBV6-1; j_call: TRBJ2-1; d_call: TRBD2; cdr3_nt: TGTGCCAGCAGTCAGACTAGCGGGGGGTACAATGAGCAGTTCTTC; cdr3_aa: CASSQTSGGYNEQFF
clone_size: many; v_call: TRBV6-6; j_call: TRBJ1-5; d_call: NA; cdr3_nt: TGTGCCAGCAGTTACTCGAATGGGGCGGATCAGCCCCAGCATTTT; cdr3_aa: CASSYSNGADQPQHF
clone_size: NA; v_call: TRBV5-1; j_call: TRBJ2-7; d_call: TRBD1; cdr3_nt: TGCGCCAGCAGCGGGGGACAGGGAGCTTACGAGCAGTACTTC; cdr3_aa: CASSGGQGAYEQYF
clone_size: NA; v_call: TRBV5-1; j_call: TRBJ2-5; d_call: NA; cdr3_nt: TGCGCCAGCAGCTCAACAGGGCTGGGGAGTGAGACCCAGTACTTC; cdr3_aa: CASSSTGLGSETQYF
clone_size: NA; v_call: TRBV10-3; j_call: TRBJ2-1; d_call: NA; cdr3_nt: TGTGCCATCAGTGAGCTTGCGGAGTACAATGAGCAGTTCTTC; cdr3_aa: CAISELAEYNEQFF
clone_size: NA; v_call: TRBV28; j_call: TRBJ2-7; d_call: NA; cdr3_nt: TGTGCCAGCAAACTAGTCGGTACCTACGAGCAGTACTTC; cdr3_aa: CASKLVGTYEQYF
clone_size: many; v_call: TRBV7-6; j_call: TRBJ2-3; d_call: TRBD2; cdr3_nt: TGTGCCAGCAGCTTAGGGGTAGCGGGAGCACCAGATACGCAGTATTTT; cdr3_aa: CASSLGVAGAPDTQYF
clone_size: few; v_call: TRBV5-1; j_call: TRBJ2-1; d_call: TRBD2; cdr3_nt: TGCGCCAGCAGCAAGCTTACAGGCCTAGCGGGGTACCCGAGCTCCTACAATGAGCAGTTCTTC; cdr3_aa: CASSKLTGLAGYPSSYNEQFF
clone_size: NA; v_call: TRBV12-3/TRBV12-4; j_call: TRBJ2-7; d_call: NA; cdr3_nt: TGTGCCAGCAGCCCCCTCTTCCTTTACGAGCAGTACTTC; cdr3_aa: CASSPLFLYEQYF
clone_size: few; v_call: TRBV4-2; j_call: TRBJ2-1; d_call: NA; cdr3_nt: TGTGCCAGCAGCCAAGATTTGGATGAGCAGTTCTTC; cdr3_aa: CASSQDLDEQFF
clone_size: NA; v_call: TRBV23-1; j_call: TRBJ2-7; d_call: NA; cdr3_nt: TGCGCCAGCAGTCCGAGGACGGGCGGCGAGCAGTACTTC; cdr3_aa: CASSPRTGGEQYF
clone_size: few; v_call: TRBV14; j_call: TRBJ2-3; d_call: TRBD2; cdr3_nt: TGTGCCAGCAGCCAAGAAGGATGGAGACTAGCGGGAGTTAGCACAGATACGCAGTATTTT; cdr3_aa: CASSQEGWRLAGVSTDTQYF
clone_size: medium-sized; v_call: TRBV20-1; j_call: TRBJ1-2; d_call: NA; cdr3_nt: TGCAGTGCTAGTCCTCCGGGGGTCTATGGCTACACCTTC; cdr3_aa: CSASPPGVYGYTF
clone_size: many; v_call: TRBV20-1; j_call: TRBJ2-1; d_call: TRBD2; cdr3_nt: TGCAGTGCTAGAGACCCACTAGCGGGGGTGGGTGAGCAGTTCTTC; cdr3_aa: CSARDPLAGVGEQFF
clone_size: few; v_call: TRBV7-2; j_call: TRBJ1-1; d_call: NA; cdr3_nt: TGTGCCAGCAGCTGGGGAAGGGGCCCTGAAGCTTTCTTT; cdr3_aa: CASSWGRGPEAFF
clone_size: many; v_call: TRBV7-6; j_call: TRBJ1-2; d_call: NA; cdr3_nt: TGTGCCAGCAGCTCCCGGGACAACTATGGCTACACCTTC; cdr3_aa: CASSSRDNYGYTF
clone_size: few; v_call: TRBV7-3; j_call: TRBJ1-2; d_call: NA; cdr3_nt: TGTGCCAGCAGCCTAACGGGACCGCCACGGGGCTATGGCTACACCTTC; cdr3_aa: CASSLTGPPRGYGYTF
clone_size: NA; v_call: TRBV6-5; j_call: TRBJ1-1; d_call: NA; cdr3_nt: TGTGCCAGCAGTTACCAGGATGGGAGTGAAGCTTTCTTT; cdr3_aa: CASSYQDGSEAFF
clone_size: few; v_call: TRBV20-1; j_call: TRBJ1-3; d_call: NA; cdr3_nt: TGCAGTGCTAGAGATCTCGCTCCGGGAAACACCATATATTTT; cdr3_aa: CSARDLAPGNTIYF
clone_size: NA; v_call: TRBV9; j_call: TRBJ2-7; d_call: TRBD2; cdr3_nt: TGTGCCAGCAGCGCTAGCGGGACAGCCTACGAGCAGTACTTC; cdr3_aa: CASSASGTAYEQYF
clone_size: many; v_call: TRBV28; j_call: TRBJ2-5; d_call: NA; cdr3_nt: TGTGCCAGCATCCTGGAGGGGGGAGAGACCCAGTACTTC; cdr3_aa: CASILEGGETQYF
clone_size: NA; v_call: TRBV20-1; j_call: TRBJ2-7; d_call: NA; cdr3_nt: TGCAGTGCTAGGACTGGGACGGGAATCTCCTACGAGCAGTACTTC; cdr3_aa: CSARTGTGISYEQYF
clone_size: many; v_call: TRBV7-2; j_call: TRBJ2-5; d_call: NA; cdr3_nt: TGTGCCAGCAGCTTAGGACTCACGTACCAAGAGACCCAGTACTTC; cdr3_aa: CASSLGLTYQETQYF
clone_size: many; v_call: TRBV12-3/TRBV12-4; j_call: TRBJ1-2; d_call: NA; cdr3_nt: TGTGCCAGCAGTTTAGACCTGTGGGGAGGCTATGGCTACACCTTC; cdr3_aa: CASSLDLWGGYGYTF
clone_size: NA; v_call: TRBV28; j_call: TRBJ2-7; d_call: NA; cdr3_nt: TGTGCCAGCACCTCGCCCCACAGGACCTACGAGCAGTACTTC; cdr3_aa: CASTSPHRTYEQYF
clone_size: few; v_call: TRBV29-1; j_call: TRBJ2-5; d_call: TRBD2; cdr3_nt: TGCAGCGTTGCCCGACTGGGACTAGCGGGAGGAAAGACCCAGTACTTC; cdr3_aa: CSVARLGLAGGKTQYF